This T cell receptor beta chain was sequenced during a study of T cell responses to AZD1222 COVID-19 vaccine. The study, taken as a whole, reports: Only a handful of AZD1222 recipients, five to seven in all, had baseline seropositivity.

The CDR3 has 12 residues. The V end lost 3 bases, the J end lost 4 bases, and 4 bases lay between the germline ends. CDR1 is KGHSH and CDR2 is LQKENI in the germline V gene. Assay used: immunoSEQ multiplex PCR; TCRdb lists only in-frame clones, some missing. This table holds some 170,000 clones, approximately 94% found once. Concerning this clone itself: Its antigen remains unknown.

The sample in question was peripheral blood, obtained 28 days after the second AZD1222 dose. This clonotype was sampled from an adult who received the AZD1222 COVID-19 vaccine. This chain links TRBV18 with TRBJ1-5, with D unresolved. The CDR3 DNA is TGTGCCAGCTCACCGAATAATCAGCCCCAGCATTTT. This sequence encodes CASSPNNQPQHF.